This TCR beta chain is from a study of cytomegalovirus exposure and HLA in healthy donors. In the study overall: Unique TCRs numbering around 85 million, obtained from HLA-typed donors, made up an early data release.

Study results and limitations: TCR beta V- and J-gene trimming was later associated with a missense DCLRE1C variant. Later analysis showed most CMV-associated TCR beta chains appearing HLA-restricted.

Details on this clone: Antigen unknown.

This CDR3 has 17 amino acids. V lost 0 bases to trimming and J lost 0 bases; unmatched junction nucleotides: 8. The germline V gene has CDR1 SGDLS and CDR2 YYNGEE. These donors counted as nominally healthy when sampled, but unrecorded immune exposures were likely. 13 Jbeta primers and 60 Vbeta primers were used for the PCR. The method was immunoSEQ multiplex PCR; TCRdb's version includes in-frame clones alone and lacks a portion of them. Here the sample spans around 150,000 clones, just under 65% being singletons. Material: PBMCs. This rearrangement joins TRBV9 to TRBJ2-5, with 7 bases lining up with TRBD2. The receptor was derived from a woman aged 55-70 years in good health and CMV-seropositive. This chain's CDR3 is CASSVEARLAHQETQYF. In DNA form, the CDR3 reads TGTGCCAGCAGCGTAGAGGCGAGACTAGCCCACCAAGAGACCCAGTACTTC.